These 30 T cell receptor beta chains came from one sample sequenced in a study of blood T cell repertoires in COVID-19. Clones were read by immunoSEQ multiplex PCR, and TCRdb kept only the in-frame ones, dropping some. This table holds around 250,000 clones, around 86% found once. Sequencing used peripheral blood. Receptor source: a woman in her 70s with active or convalescent COVID-19.

The CDR3 loop is CASSMTGNTYNSPLHF. CDR3 sequence (DNA): TGTGCCAGCAGCATGACAGGGAACACCTATAATTCACCCCTCCACTTT. The chain employs TRBV11-2 and TRBJ1-6; 7 bases align to TRBD1. The CDR3 totals 16 residues. The J segment lost 2 bases and the V segment lost 5 bases, leaving 6 bases of the junction unmatched. CDR1 is SGHAT and CDR2 is FQNNGV in the germline V gene.

The chain recombines TRBV6-5 with TRBJ1-1, with 7 bases that match TRBD1. J was trimmed by 1 base and V by 7 bases; bases with no gene match: 9. This CDR3 comprises 15 residues. The V gene's germline CDR1 is MNHEY and CDR2 SVGAGI. DNA of the CDR3: TGTGCCAGCACTCCCGGGACAGCAAAGAACACTGAAGCTTTCTTT. Encoded protein: CASTPGTAKNTEAFF.

This chain connects TRBV6-2 or TRBV6-3 to TRBJ1-2; D is unresolved. Trimming removed 2 bases at V and 2 bases at J, with 9 bases between. The CDR3 is 14 amino acids. Germline CDR1 reads MNHEY; CDR2 reads SVGEGT. The CDR3 is CASSYEGRNYGYTF. The CDR3, as DNA: TGTGCCAGCAGTTACGAGGGAAGAAACTATGGCTACACCTTC.

V usage is TRBV5-1 and J usage is TRBJ1-3; maybe TRBD1 (5 bases). The germline V gene has CDR1 SGHRS and CDR2 YFSETQ. This CDR3 comprises 14 residues. Trimming shortened V by 4 bases and J by 0 bases, and 8 bases separated the two germline ends. The CDR3 bases are TGCGCCAGCAGCCGGGGGTTCTCTGGAAACACCATATATTTT. Residues: CASSRGFSGNTIYF. The variable domain in full, with the rest retrieved from reference TRBV5-1 and TRBJ1-3, is KAGVTQTPRYLIKTRGQQVTLSCSPISGHRSVSWYQQTPGQGLQFLFEYFSETQRNKGNFPGRFSGRQFSNSRSEMNVSTLELGDSALYLCASSRGFSGNTIYFGEGSWLTVV.

The rearrangement joins TRBV14 to TRBJ1-1, with D hard to call. The CDR3 runs to 16 residues. V was shortened by 0 bases and J by 1 base, with 12 bases between the two germline ends. Germline CDR1 SGHDN, CDR2 FVKESK. This CDR3 reads CASSQDLGGKNTEAFF. DNA of the CDR3: TGTGCCAGCAGCCAAGATCTCGGAGGGAAGAACACTGAAGCTTTCTTT. Full variable domain (remainder filled in from reference TRBV14 and TRBJ1-1): EAGVTQFPSHSVIEKGQTVTLRCDPISGHDNLYWYRRVMGKEIKFLLHFVKESKQDESGMPNNRFLAERTGGTYSTLKVQPAELEDSGVYFCASSQDLGGKNTEAFFGQGTRLTVV.

DNA for the CDR3: TGCAGTGCTAGTACAGGGAGGGTAGATCAGCCCCAGCATTTT. Amino acids: CSASTGRVDQPQHF. The chain couples TRBV20-1 to TRBJ1-5, with D possibly being TRBD1 (6 bases). Germline V gene sequence: CDR1 DFQATT, CDR2 SNEGSKA (reference sequence). This CDR3 contains 14 residues. Between the trimmed V and J ends, which lost 3 bases and 5 bases, there was a span of 14 bases.

For this clone: Distinct nucleotide sequences in the sample also encode this CDR3. The rearrangement links TRBV19 to TRBJ1-5; D call uncertain. The V end lost 1 base, the J end lost 6 bases, and 4 bases lay between the germline ends. Germline loops: CDR1 LNHDA, CDR2 SQIVND (reference sequence). The CDR3 is 12 amino acids. This CDR3 is CASSIAGQPQHF. The CDR3 nucleotides read TGTGCCAGTAGTATAGCGGGTCAGCCCCAGCATTTT.

This clone was detected only a few times. This rearrangement joins TRBV12-5 to TRBJ1-2; 10 bases map to TRBD1. The V segment lost 3 bases and the J segment 2 bases; nucleotides outside the gene matches: 3. CDR3 length: 15 residues. Germline V gene lookup returns CDR1 LGHNT and CDR2 FRNRAP. DNA for the CDR3: TGTGCTAGTGGTTTACGACAGGGGGCGAACTATGGCTACACCTTC. Translation gives CASGLRQGANYGYTF.

This clone was found a few times. The chain carries TRBV18 and TRBJ1-3; possible D gene TRBD1, 5 bases. Trimming removed 1 base from V and 2 bases from J, with 12 bases in between. CDR3 length: 16 amino acids. In germline, CDR1 is KGHSH, CDR2 LQKENI. The CDR3 DNA is TGTGCCAGCTCACCACAGCTGGACATTACTGGAAACACCATATATTTT. As protein: CASSPQLDITGNTIYF.

The chain employs TRBV11-2 and TRBJ2-7, with 7 bases fitting TRBD1. V dropped 1 base and J dropped 2; count of bases not matched to a gene: 5. The CDR3 spans 15 residues. Germline V lookup: CDR1 SGHAT, CDR2 FQNNGV. The chain's CDR3 is CASSLVVTGTYEQYF. The DNA for the CDR3 is TGTGCCAGCAGCTTAGTGGTGACAGGGACCTACGAGCAGTACTTC.

The count of this clone is one. The gene calls are TRBV11-2 and TRBJ1-2; 7 bases line up with TRBD1. CDR1 is SGHAT and CDR2 is FQNNGV in the germline V gene. CDR3 length equals 18 residues. The V and J ends lost 5 bases and 5 bases, in that order; junction bases with no gene match: 20. As DNA, the CDR3 is TGTGCCAGCAGCCCGCGAGGGAAAACTGGGGACAGCGTGTATGGCTACACCTTC. This codes for CASSPRGKTGDSVYGYTF.

This chain links TRBV4-2 with TRBJ2-5; no firm D call. There are 14 residues in the CDR3. The V end lost 1 base, the J end lost 2 bases, and 8 bases lay between the germline ends. Germline V lookup: CDR1 LGHNA, CDR2 YNFKEQ. The chain's CDR3 is CASSQGTGQETQYF. The CDR3 DNA follows: TGTGCCAGCAGCCAAGGAACCGGGCAAGAGACCCAGTACTTC.

As for this clone: Additional DNA sequences in this sample encode the identical CDR3. The genes are TRBV12-3 or TRBV12-4 and TRBJ1-5; the match to TRBD1 covers 7 bases. After removal of 6 bases from V and 4 bases from J, the junction contained 3 bases not matched to a gene. This CDR3 comprises 13 residues. CDR3 bases: TGTGCCAGCAGCCTGACAGGGAATCAGCCCCAGCATTTT. Its protein product is CASSLTGNQPQHF.

The chain employs TRBV9 and TRBJ1-6, with TRBD1 matching over 7 bases. Germline CDR1 reads SGDLS; CDR2 reads YYNGEE. The CDR3 spans 15 residues. After removal of 3 bases from V and 11 bases from J, the junction contained 11 bases not matched to a gene. DNA for the CDR3: TGTGCCAGCAGCGCCGCCCGGACAGGTGGACCACCCCTCCACTTT. Translation gives CASSAARTGGPPLHF. Looking up the rest from reference TRBV9 and TRBJ1-6 gives the full variable domain: DSGVTQTPKHLITATGQRVTLRCSPRSGDLSVYWYQQSLDQGLQFLIQYYNGEERAKGNILERFSAQQFPDLHSELNLSSLELGDSALYFCASSAARTGGPPLHFGNGTRLTVT.

The chain is built from TRBV4-3 and TRBJ1-2; the match to TRBD1 covers 7 bases. The germline V gene has CDR1 LGHNA and CDR2 YSLEER. The CDR3 is 15 amino acids. Germline trimming cut 3 bases from V and 6 bases from J; bases unmatched to any gene: 10. The CDR3 loop reads CASSQATGVGHGYTF. The CDR3 coding sequence is TGCGCCAGCAGCCAGGCCACAGGGGTTGGTCATGGCTACACCTTC.

V gene TRBV7-2 combines with J gene TRBJ2-7; 8 nucleotides align to TRBD2. V was clipped by 7 bases and J by 5 bases; unmatched bases: 10. Looked up from germline, CDR1 is SGHTA and CDR2 is FQGNSA. This CDR3 is built from 14 residues. The CDR3 DNA sequence: TGTGCCAGCACCTACGGGGGGGCCTTTAACGAGCAGTACTTC. Amino acids: CASTYGGAFNEQYF.

The chain is built from TRBV18 and TRBJ1-1; 8 bases agree with TRBD1. Germline lookup yields CDR1 KGHSH and CDR2 LQKENI. Losses at the gene ends were 5 bases for V and 3 bases for J; bases not matched to a gene: 14. The CDR3 contains 17 residues. In DNA, the CDR3 is TGTGCCAGCTCATTTCGACAGGGGACGCCGGGGGACACTGAAGCTTTCTTT. Translating gives CASSFRQGTPGDTEAFF. Combining the CDR3 with reference TRBV18 and TRBJ1-1 gives the whole variable domain NAGVMQNPRHLVRRRGQEARLRCSPMKGHSHVYWYRQLPEEGLKFMVYLQKENIIDESGMPKERFSAEFPKEGPSILRIQQVVRGDSAAYFCASSFRQGTPGDTEAFFGQGTRLTVV.

The chain joins TRBV4-1 to TRBJ1-5; a possible D gene is TRBD1 (6 bases). V shed 2 bases and J shed 2 bases, with 22 bases lying between them. The CDR3 sequence is 19 residues long. CDR1 and CDR2 from the germline V gene are MGHRA and YSYEKL. This CDR3 is CASSQSGHRGFRGNQPQHF. The CDR3, as DNA: TGCGCCAGCAGCCAATCAGGACATAGGGGGTTCAGGGGCAATCAGCCCCAGCATTTT.

The rearrangement joins TRBV19 to TRBJ1-6; 8 bases match TRBD1. The CDR3 consists of 14 residues. Unmatched junction bases numbered 9, after V lost 7 bases and J lost 10 bases. Germline V lookup: CDR1 LNHDA, CDR2 SQIVND (reference sequence). The CDR3 DNA follows: TGTGCCAGTAAACATCGACAGGGGAACTCACCCCTCCACTTT. This sequence encodes CASKHRQGNSPLHF.

The V and J genes are TRBV28 and TRBJ1-4; D remains unclear. Deletions cut 6 bases from V and 4 bases from J, with 18 bases between. This CDR3 spans 16 amino acids. CDR1 is MDHEN and CDR2 is SYDVKM in the germline V gene. The CDR3 spells CASRPPVAAVNEKLFF. In nucleotides, the CDR3 is TGTGCCAGCAGGCCCCCGGTGGCGGCGGTTAATGAAAAACTGTTTTTT.

This chain joins TRBV3-1 (or the pseudogene TRBV3-2) and TRBJ1-4; D may be TRBD1 (5 bases). CDR3 length equals 12 residues. Trimming pared 1 base from V and 14 bases from J, leaving 11 bases between. CDR1 and CDR2 (germline): LGHDT, YNNKEL (reference sequence). The CDR3 loop is CASSQGGRCLFF. Here the CDR3 DNA reads TGTGCCAGCAGCCAAGGGGGGAGGTGTCTGTTTTTT.

V and J are TRBV3-1 (or the pseudogene TRBV3-2) and TRBJ2-5; 11 positions agree with TRBD2. The CDR3 is made up of 15 amino acids. The germline CDR1 and CDR2 sequences are LGHDT and YNNKEL (reference sequence). The trim removed 2 bases at V and 5 bases at J, leaving 4 bases unmatched. The CDR3 is CASSQPSGGSETQYF. The CDR3 region has the DNA TGTGCCAGCAGCCAACCTAGCGGGGGGTCGGAGACCCAGTACTTC.

V gene TRBV7-6 combines with J gene TRBJ2-1; a weak D match, TRBD2 (6 bases). Looked up from germline, CDR1 is SGHVS and CDR2 is FNYEAQ. Trimming removed 5 bases from V and 0 bases from J, with 11 bases in between. The CDR3 is made up of 15 amino acids. The CDR3 DNA is TGTGCCAGCAGCCCCGGGACTTTCTCCTACAATGAGCAGTTCTTC. Translated, it gives CASSPGTFSYNEQFF.

The V call is TRBV19, the J call TRBJ1-1; the match to TRBD1 covers 8 bases. Germline CDR1 LNHDA, CDR2 SQIVND (reference sequence). V was pared by 7 bases and J by 4 bases, with 8 bases of the junction left unmatched. CDR3 length: 14 amino acids. The CDR3 nucleotides are TGTGCCAGTACCACGACAGGGGCTCTCACTGAAGCTTTCTTT. Amino acid sequence: CASTTTGALTEAFF.

This clone has a single count. V is TRBV3-1 (or the pseudogene TRBV3-2) and J is TRBJ1-1, with D possibly matching TRBD1 (5 bases). The CDR3 is 13 amino acids. Trimming shortened V by 4 bases and J by 0 bases, and 6 bases separated the two germline ends. From germline, CDR1 is LGHDT and CDR2 YNNKEL (reference sequence). The CDR3 region has the DNA TGTGCCAGCAGCCTACAGGTGAACACTGAAGCTTTCTTT. This sequence encodes CASSLQVNTEAFF.

The chain has TRBV2 and TRBJ2-1, with TRBD2 matching 15 bases. This CDR3 comprises 15 residues. The V and J ends lost 5 bases and 10 bases, in that order; junction bases with no gene match: 6. Germline values: CDR1 SNHLY, CDR2 FYNNEI. The CDR3 DNA reads TGTGCCAGCAGTCGAAGGACTAGCGGGGGGGCCGAGCAGTTCTTC. Translation gives CASSRRTSGGAEQFF.

The rearrangement links TRBV9 to TRBJ2-1; 9 nucleotides align to TRBD1. V dropped 1 base and J dropped 9; count of bases not matched to a gene: 8. The CDR3 loop spans 15 amino acids. Germline V gives CDR1 SGDLS, CDR2 YYNGEE. The CDR3 protein is CASSVRGTGYAEQFF. As DNA, the CDR3 is TGTGCCAGCAGCGTAAGGGGGACAGGGTACGCTGAGCAGTTCTTC.

The CDR3 DNA reads as TGTGCCAGCAGCTTGGGCCGGGGTAGCAATCAGCCCCAGCATTTT. Its protein product is CASSLGRGSNQPQHF. The chain uses TRBV5-6 and TRBJ1-5; D is undetermined. The ends were cut back, 0 bases at V and 0 bases at J, with 7 bases in the middle. The CDR3 loop spans 15 amino acids. CDR1 and CDR2 from the germline V gene are SGHDT and YYEEEE. The full variable domain, its missing parts supplied by reference TRBV5-6 and TRBJ1-5, is DAGVTQSPTHLIKTRGQQVTLRCSPKSGHDTVSWYQQALGQGPQFIFQYYEEEERQRGNFPDRFSGHQFPNYSSELNVNALLLGDSALYLCASSLGRGSNQPQHFGDGTRLSIL.

CDR3 sequence (DNA): TGTGCCAGCAGTCCCAGAGGGCAGAACACTGAAGCTTTCTTT. Translation: CASSPRGQNTEAFF. The chain has TRBV6-2 or TRBV6-3 and TRBJ1-1; D ambiguous. V was cut by 5 bases and J by 1 base, with 11 bases left in between. This CDR3 region has 14 residues. In germline, CDR1 is MNHEY, CDR2 SVGEGT.

CDR3 DNA sequence: TGTGCCAGCAGCTCCGCGGGCGGGAGATGGTTAGGTGGAGACTACAATGAGCAGTTCTTC. Protein product: CASSSAGGRWLGGDYNEQFF. The genes are TRBV7-6 and TRBJ2-1, with 7 nucleotides matching TRBD2. Germline V CDR1 and CDR2: SGHVS, FNYEAQ. With 4 bases clipped from V and 3 bases from J, the junction kept 21 bases outside the gene matches. This CDR3 has 20 residues.